Below are 29 T cell receptor beta chains sequenced from a single sample in a study of beta chain features in type 1 diabetes. Expressed TCRB transcripts were sequenced because the entire RNA isolate underwent reverse transcription. Libraries were prepared by immunoSEQ multiplex PCR; TCRdb keeps only in-frame clonotypes and omits some of them. The sample includes 970,000 or so clones, around a sixth of them seen just once. Sequenced sample: naive CD4+ T cells from blood. These receptors came from a woman between 18 and 29 years old in good health.

There are a few counts of this clone. The rearrangement joins TRBV2 to TRBJ2-3, with D unclear. The length of the CDR3 is 14 residues. The germline V gene encodes CDR1 SNHLY and CDR2 FYNNEI. V lost 6 bases and J 3 bases, leaving 13 bases between the germline ends. CDR3 residues: CASRPGDWTDTQYF. CDR3 nucleotides: TGTGCCAGCAGACCTGGGGATTGGACAGATACGCAGTATTTT.

The chain links TRBV29-1 to TRBJ2-6; D gene ambiguous. V lost 4 bases and J 1 base, leaving 14 bases between the germline ends. The CDR3 is 16 residues long. CDR1 and CDR2 from the germline V gene are SQVTM and ANQGSEA. The CDR3 protein is CSVGPGPRSGANVLTF. Written as DNA, the CDR3 is TGCAGCGTTGGCCCCGGGCCCCGATCTGGGGCCAACGTCCTGACTTTC.

The chain employs TRBV2 and TRBJ2-1, with a possible D match to TRBD1 (7 bases). The CDR3 has 14 amino acids. The V end was cut by 9 bases, the J end by 10 bases, with 22 bases between. The germline CDR1 and CDR2 sequences are SNHLY and FYNNEI. For the CDR3, the DNA is TGTGCCAGTGCCCGGCAGGGGGGTTTTAGAGAGCAGTTCTTC. Translated: CASARQGGFREQFF.

This clone was counted between two and nine times. The chain recombines TRBV9 with TRBJ2-1; 11 bases agree with TRBD2. J gave up 5 bases and V 1 base, and 17 bases lay outside the gene matches. Per the germline V gene, CDR1 is SGDLS and CDR2 is YYNGEE. The CDR3 contains 20 residues. This chain's CDR3 is CASSVSPTNLAGGRNNEQFF. The CDR3, as DNA: TGTGCCAGCAGCGTATCCCCCACTAATCTAGCGGGAGGACGTAACAATGAGCAGTTCTTC.

This clone was found a few times. This rearrangement joins TRBV6-6 to TRBJ2-5, with 10 positions matching TRBD2. J lost 4 bases, V lost 6 bases, and 11 bases had no gene match. Germline loops: CDR1 MNHNY, CDR2 SVGAGI (reference sequence). The CDR3 loop spans 16 amino acids. CDR3 in amino acids: CASSRALAGRGETQYF. Here the CDR3 DNA reads TGTGCCAGCAGCCGAGCACTAGCGGGAAGGGGAGAGACCCAGTACTTC.

The chain has TRBV6-5 and TRBJ2-7; TRBD2 matches at 9 bases. The CDR3 is 15 residues long. J was trimmed by 4 bases and V by 2 bases; bases with no gene match: 6. CDR1 and CDR2 (germline): MNHEY, SVGAGI. The CDR3 sequence: CASSYKTAGGYEQYF. The CDR3 bases are TGTGCCAGCAGTTACAAAACAGCGGGAGGTTACGAGCAGTACTTC.

This clone was seen a handful of times. This sequence joins TRBV4-3 and TRBJ2-7, with D perhaps matching TRBD2 (5 bases). Germline CDR1 LGHNA, CDR2 YSLEER. This CDR3 has 18 residues. Trimming stripped 0 bases from V and 9 bases from J, with 27 bases between. The CDR3 DNA is TGCGCCAGCAGCCAAGATCGAGGGCGGACGGAGGAGCCTCGGAGGCAGTACTTC. It codes for CASSQDRGRTEEPRRQYF.

A word on this clone: The junction does not match germline at one end; this may be a read error. The sample has other DNA sequences that encode this CDR3 too. The rearrangement links TRBV9 to TRBJ2-7; 13 positions agree with TRBD2. The CDR3 sequence is 15 residues long. Germline assignment: CDR1 SGDLS and CDR2 YYNGEE. This chain's CDR3 is CASSFGTSGNYEQYF. The CDR3 coding sequence is TGTGCCAGCAGCTTTGGGACTAGCGGGAACTACGAGCAATACTTC.

This clone was seen only a few times. Here the CDR3 DNA reads TGCGCCAGCAGCTTGGGACAGAACTACGAGCAGTACTTC. Protein sequence: CASSLGQNYEQYF. The rearrangement links TRBV5-1 to TRBJ2-5; D perhaps matches TRBD1 (5 bases). The J call may be faulty, since TRBJ2-7 better matches the DNA end. This CDR3 has 13 amino acids. Germline assignment: CDR1 SGHRS and CDR2 YFSETQ.

The V call is TRBV5-1, the J call TRBJ2-2; D remains ambiguous. The CDR3 is 13 amino acids. V was pared by 5 bases and J by 6 bases, with 11 bases between. Germline V CDR1 and CDR2: SGHRS, YFSETQ. DNA for the CDR3: TGCGCCAGCAGTCCTCTTCCTGCCGGGGAGCTGTTTTTT. Protein product: CASSPLPAGELFF.

This chain links TRBV28 with TRBJ2-7, with no clear D. Trimming pared 10 bases from V and 3 bases from J, leaving 13 bases between. The CDR3 is 12 amino acids. The germline V gene encodes CDR1 MDHEN and CDR2 SYDVKM. CDR3 sequence: CATKSAIYEQYF. Written as DNA, the CDR3 is TGTGCCACCAAATCGGCAATCTACGAGCAGTACTTC. The full variable domain, rest sourced from reference TRBV28 and TRBJ2-7, is DVKVTQSSRYLVKRTGEKVFLECVQDMDHENMFWYRQDPGLGLRLIYFSYDVKMKEKGDIPEGYSVSREKKERFSLILESASTNQTSMYLCATKSAIYEQYFGPGTRLTVT.

CDR3 bases: TGTGCCAGCAGCCGAGCGGGAGGAGGCACAGATACGCAGTATTTT. This sequence encodes CASSRAGGGTDTQYF. This sequence joins TRBV7-6 and TRBJ2-3, with 9 bases that match TRBD2. After removal of 5 bases from V and 1 base from J, the junction contained 4 bases not matched to a gene. CDR1 is SGHVS and CDR2 is FNYEAQ in the germline V gene. This CDR3 spans 15 amino acids.

This clone was recorded a few times. CDR3 nucleotide sequence: TGTGCCAGCAGCCACCGACTAAGGAACGACAATGAGCAGTTCTTC. Translated, it gives CASSHRLRNDNEQFF. This chain links TRBV7-9 with TRBJ2-1, with D perhaps TRBD2 (5 bases). CDR3 length: 15 residues. V lost 5 bases and J lost 5, with 16 bases in between. Germline loops: CDR1 SEHNR, CDR2 FQNEAQ (reference sequence). Based on the CDR3 plus reference TRBV7-9 and TRBJ2-1, the full variable domain is DTGVSQNPRHKITKRGQNVTFRCDPISEHNRLYWYRQTLGQGPEFLTYFQNEAQLEKSRLLSDRFSAERPKGSFSTLEIQRTEQGDSAMYLCASSHRLRNDNEQFFGPGTRLTVL.

The V gene is TRBV7-2, the J gene TRBJ2-4; 10 bases are shared with TRBD2. J was trimmed by 7 bases and V by 4 bases; bases with no gene match: 19. There are 19 residues in the CDR3. The germline CDR1 and CDR2 sequences are SGHTA and FQGNSA. The CDR3, as DNA: TGTGCCAGCAGCTATATCGGACTAGCGGCTTACCCCCTAGAGAACATTCAGTACTTC. As protein: CASSYIGLAAYPLENIQYF.

This clone has only a few counts. The J gene is TRBJ2-3, the V gene TRBV5-1, with D possibly being TRBD2 (5 bases). V gave up 0 bases and J gave up 2 bases, with 7 bases separating them. Germline CDR1 reads SGHRS; CDR2 reads YFSETQ. The CDR3 totals 14 residues. The CDR3 loop reads CASSLGADTDTQYF. The CDR3, as DNA: TGCGCCAGCAGCTTGGGAGCGGACACAGATACGCAGTATTTT.

This clone occurred a few times. V usage is TRBV15 and J usage is TRBJ2-3; either TRBD1 or TRBD2 may supply D (7 bases each). The CDR3 has 16 residues. Germline loops: CDR1 LNHNV, CDR2 YYDKDF (reference sequence). V was pared by 1 base and J by 1 base, with 12 bases between. Here the CDR3 reads CATSRVPGGGTDTQYF. The CDR3, as DNA: TGTGCCACCAGCAGAGTGCCAGGGGGGGGCACAGATACGCAGTATTTT.

CDR3 DNA sequence: TGTGCCAGCAATCAAGGTTTTAATCAGCCCCAGCATTTT. It translates to CASNQGFNQPQHF. The rearrangement uses TRBV28 and TRBJ1-5; D gene unclear. V lost 7 bases to trimming and J lost 4 bases, with 11 bases between them. The CDR3 loop spans 13 amino acids. CDR1 is MDHEN, CDR2 SYDVKM, per germline.

This clone was counted a few times. The chain employs TRBV9 and TRBJ2-1; the match to TRBD2 covers 7 bases. The CDR3 has 18 amino acids. Unmatched junction bases numbered 10, after V lost 0 bases and J lost 1 base. Germline CDR1 SGDLS, CDR2 YYNGEE. In DNA, the CDR3 is TGTGCCAGCAGCGTAGTTCCATGGGGCGGGAGTTCCTACAATGAGCAGTTCTTC. Its translation is CASSVVPWGGSSYNEQFF.

This clone was seen a handful of times. The genes are TRBV4-2 and TRBJ2-1, with 7 bases lining up with TRBD2. Germline-derived CDR1 and CDR2 are LGHNA and YNFKEQ. CDR3 length equals 15 residues. J lost 2 bases, V lost 6 bases, and 7 bases had no gene match. CDR3 sequence: CASSDSGRTYNEQFF. In DNA, the CDR3 is TGTGCCAGCAGTGATAGCGGGCGGACCTACAATGAGCAGTTCTTC.

This clone has only a few counts. The chain couples TRBV21-1 to TRBJ2-5. TRBV21-1 is an annotated pseudogene. The CDR3 is 15 amino acids. DNA for the CDR3: TGTGCCAGCAGCAAAATGGGCGGCGCAAAAGAGACCCAGTACTTC. It specifies CASSKMGGAKETQYF.

CDR3 region: CASSFRTGTGEQFF. For the CDR3, the DNA is TGTGCCAGCAGTTTTAGGACAGGGACGGGGGAGCAGTTCTTC. J is TRBJ2-1 and V is TRBV6-5; 8 bases are a match to TRBD1. Germline loops: CDR1 MNHEY, CDR2 SVGAGI. The CDR3 totals 14 residues. Trimming removed 4 bases from V and 10 bases from J; junction bases left unmatched: 9.

This rearrangement joins TRBV7-9 to TRBJ2-7, with D perhaps TRBD1 (5 bases). The germline gives CDR1 SEHNR, CDR2 FQNEAQ (reference sequence). V lost 4 bases and J 5 bases, leaving 9 bases between the germline ends. The CDR3 sequence is 12 residues long. The CDR3 bases are TGTGCCAGCAGCTCCCACAGGAACGAGCAGTACTTC. Amino acids: CASSSHRNEQYF.

This clone was found a few times. Other DNA sequences of this sample code for an identical CDR3. V gene TRBV5-1 combines with J gene TRBJ1-2; 8 positions agree with TRBD1. CDR1 SGHRS and CDR2 YFSETQ come from the germline V gene. The junction had 7 bases not matched to a gene; V was cut back by 4 bases and J by 5 bases. The CDR3 spans 14 residues. CDR3 sequence (DNA): TGCGCCAGCAGCCTTGGACAGGGCGGATATGGCTACACCTTC. Translating gives CASSLGQGGYGYTF.

In this sample, this clone turned up many times. J is TRBJ2-2 and V is TRBV2; D gene unclear. Germline V gene data show CDR1 as SNHLY and CDR2 as FYNNEI. This CDR3 region has 13 residues. V lost 5 bases and J lost 4, with 8 bases in between. CDR3 residues: CASSRVGTGELFF. CDR3 nucleotides: TGTGCCAGCAGTCGGGTCGGCACCGGGGAGCTGTTTTTT.

The chain combines TRBV4-1 with TRBJ1-4; D is undetermined. The ends were cut back, 1 base at V and 7 bases at J, with 7 bases in the middle. The CDR3 is made up of 13 amino acids. CDR1 and CDR2 (germline): MGHRA, YSYEKL. CDR3 sequence (DNA): TGCGCCAGCAGCCAAGCACGCCTTGAAAAACTGTTTTTT. Translated, it gives CASSQARLEKLFF.

The chain carries TRBV28 and TRBJ2-1; a possible D gene is TRBD2 (6 bases). Trimming took 4 bases from V and 0 from J, leaving 10 bases between them. The CDR3 has 15 amino acids. The germline V gene has CDR1 MDHEN and CDR2 SYDVKM. CDR3 DNA: TGTGCCAGCAGTTCTGCGGGATCCTCCTACAATGAGCAGTTCTTC. Protein: CASSSAGSSYNEQFF.

This clone was found a few times. The gene calls are TRBV6-1 and TRBJ2-1; D might be TRBD2 (6 bases). Germline values: CDR1 MNHNS, CDR2 SASEGT. The CDR3 spans 14 residues. With 4 bases removed from V and 8 bases from J, the gap between germline ends came to 15 bases. The CDR3 DNA sequence: TGTGCCAGCAGTGGCGGGATACTACAATATGAGCAGTTCTTC. Translating gives CASSGGILQYEQFF.

The chain links TRBV9 to TRBJ2-3; TRBD2 matches at 8 bases. The ends lost 4 bases at V and 2 bases at J; junction bases unmatched: 3. The CDR3 is 14 amino acids. The germline V gene encodes CDR1 SGDLS and CDR2 YYNGEE. CDR3 coding DNA: TGTGCCAGCAGCCTTAGCGGGATCACAGATACGCAGTATTTT. It specifies CASSLSGITDTQYF.

This clone was seen only a few times. This chain uses TRBV7-2 with TRBJ2-7; TRBD2 aligns across 8 bases. The CDR3 consists of 18 residues. V lost 0 bases to trimming and J lost 1 base; unmatched junction nucleotides: 11. The V gene's germline CDR1 is SGHTA and CDR2 FQGNSA. CDR3 region: CASSLALSGKVNSYEQYF. Written as DNA, the CDR3 is TGTGCCAGCAGCTTAGCGCTTAGCGGGAAAGTAAATTCCTACGAGCAGTACTTC.